The 27 T cell receptor beta chains reported below all come from one sample, sequenced in a study of patients and donors after allogeneic stem cell transplantation (TCRdb year 2020). Library preparation used RT-PCR. Reads for this sample came from a NextSeq 550. In TCRdb, the public reads were trimmed at Q25 with fastp and aligned with MiXCR, with productive beta chains retained. Rows are unified per CDR3 protein, each entry keeping the most common DNA and genes. The sample yields 95,000 to 120,000 distinct CDR3 sequences; around 38% were counted once. The top ten clones comprise approximately 30% of the sample. Sequenced: blood, either unsorted or a sorted T cell fraction (not recorded which). Every receptor here comes from a human donor who was either an allogeneic HSCT recipient or a stem cell or donor lymphocyte infusion donor (not recorded which). It is not recorded whose cells these are; they may come from a transplant donor.

V and J are TRBV30 and TRBJ1-1, with D unresolved. CDR1 is GTSNPN and CDR2 is SVGIG in the germline V gene (reference sequence). The CDR3 is 14 amino acids. Trimming removed 1 base from V and 7 bases from J, with 16 bases in between. CDR3 DNA: TGTGCCTGGAGTGGGGGATTGGTAGGAGGTGAAGCTTTCTTT. Amino acid sequence: CAWSGGLVGGEAFF.

The gene calls are TRBV5-5 and TRBJ1-4; 7 positions agree with TRBD1. In germline, CDR1 is SGHKS, CDR2 YYEKEE (reference sequence). J was trimmed by 4 bases and V by 2 bases; bases with no gene match: 8. CDR3 size: 16 residues. CDR3 residues: CASSLTTGTDNEKLFF. CDR3 DNA sequence: TGTGCCAGCAGCTTAACCACCGGGACAGATAATGAAAAACTGTTTTTT.

This chain joins TRBV12-3 or TRBV12-4 and TRBJ2-4; TRBD2 is a possible D gene (6 bases). Trimming left V 2 bases short and J 3 bases short, with 14 bases between. This CDR3 is 16 amino acids long. The CDR3 bases are TGTGCCAGCAGTTTAAATTGGGACTTAGGCAAAAACATTCAGTACTTC. Protein: CASSLNWDLGKNIQYF.

The J gene is TRBJ1-6, the V gene TRBV27; D is unclear. CDR1 is MNHEY and CDR2 is SMNVEV in the germline V gene (reference sequence). This CDR3 is built from 13 residues. The germline V and J ends were trimmed by 10 bases and 5 bases, with 12 bases remaining between them. The CDR3 reads CATRRRHNSPLHF. The CDR3 DNA sequence: TGTGCCACGCGCAGGCGGCATAATTCACCCCTCCACTTT.

The chain couples TRBV7-2 to TRBJ2-1; possibly TRBD1 for D (5 bases). This CDR3 region has 15 residues. V gave up 4 bases and J gave up 0 bases, with 10 bases separating them. Germline CDR1 and CDR2: SGHTA and FQGNSA. The CDR3 reads CASSSQVFSYNEQFF. The CDR3 bases are TGTGCCAGCAGCTCACAGGTCTTCTCCTACAATGAGCAGTTCTTC.

This clonotype was observed a few times. This chain uses TRBV2 with TRBJ1-5, with D uncertain. Trimming cost V 6 bases and J 7 bases, with 13 bases left between them. Germline V CDR1 and CDR2: SNHLY, FYNNEI. The CDR3 has 13 amino acids. The CDR3 reads CASSAVRPQPQHF. CDR3 nucleotide sequence: TGTGCCAGCAGCGCCGTTAGGCCCCAGCCCCAGCATTTT.

In its sample, this clonotype was seen many times. V gene TRBV29-1 combines with J gene TRBJ1-2; 9 bases are shared with TRBD1. The V segment lost 1 base and the J segment 14 bases; nucleotides outside the gene matches: 8. This CDR3 has 12 amino acids. Germline assignment: CDR1 SQVTM and CDR2 ANQGSEA. The CDR3 loop is CSVEATGGAWTF. In nucleotides, the CDR3 is TGCAGCGTTGAAGCCACAGGGGGCGCATGGACCTTC. Variable domain in full (rest from reference TRBV29-1 and TRBJ1-2): SAVISQKPSRDICQRGTSLTIQCQVDSQVTMMFWYRQQPGQSLTLIATANQGSEATYESGFVIDKFPISRPNLTFSTLTVSNMSPEDSSIYLCSVEATGGAWTFGSGTRLTVV.

The gene calls are TRBV7-9 and TRBJ2-3; 8 positions agree with TRBD1. The junction had 8 bases not matched to a gene; V was cut back by 3 bases and J by 3 bases. Germline V gene sequence: CDR1 SEHNR, CDR2 FQNEAQ (reference sequence). The CDR3 covers 16 residues. The CDR3: CASSLQRTGKTDTQYF. The CDR3 DNA reads TGTGCCAGCAGCTTGCAACGGACAGGGAAGACAGATACGCAGTATTTT.

This chain joins TRBV27 and TRBJ1-1, with D possibly TRBD1 on 5 matching bases. There are 15 residues in the CDR3. CDR1 is MNHEY, CDR2 SMNVEV, per germline (reference sequence). Trimming shortened V by 6 bases and J by 4 bases, and 18 bases separated the two germline ends. This CDR3 reads CASSPRWGVPTEAFF. CDR3 nucleotides: TGTGCCAGCAGCCCGAGGTGGGGGGTTCCCACTGAAGCTTTCTTT.

This rearrangement joins TRBV7-9 to TRBJ2-5; D is unresolved. Germline V lookup: CDR1 SEHNR, CDR2 FQNEAQ (reference sequence). V shed 5 bases and J shed 4 bases, with 11 bases lying between them. There are 13 residues in the CDR3. The CDR3 coding sequence is TGTGCCAGCAGCCTCCTCGGGCGAGAGACCCAGTACTTC. Translation gives CASSLLGRETQYF.

The V gene is TRBV20-1, the J gene TRBJ2-1, with D perhaps being TRBD1 or TRBD2 (5 bases each). This CDR3 is 11 amino acids long. Germline V lookup: CDR1 DFQATT, CDR2 SNEGSKA (reference sequence). Trimming took off 4 bases at V and 7 bases at J, with 8 bases between the two ends. CDR3 loop: CSATRGNEQFF. As DNA, the CDR3 is TGCAGTGCTACGAGGGGTAATGAGCAGTTCTTC.

The chain is built from TRBV20-1 and TRBJ2-4; D not resolved. The CDR3 loop spans 14 amino acids. Germline V lookup: CDR1 DFQATT, CDR2 SNEGSKA (reference sequence). Trimming cost V 3 bases and J 0 bases, with 9 bases left between them. The CDR3 is CSASVYPAKNIQYF. In DNA, the CDR3 is TGCAGTGCTAGTGTGTACCCAGCCAAAAACATTCAGTACTTC.

This sequence joins TRBV5-1 and TRBJ1-1; the match to TRBD1 covers 7 bases. V was pared by 2 bases and J by 4 bases, with 5 bases of the junction left unmatched. The length of the CDR3 is 14 residues. Looked up from germline, CDR1 is SGHRS and CDR2 is YFSETQ. The CDR3 DNA is TGCGCCAGCAGCTTCGGGACAGTGGGCACTGAAGCTTTCTTT. The encoded protein is CASSFGTVGTEAFF.

This clonotype was seen only a few times. V and J are TRBV5-8 and TRBJ2-3; weak D call: TRBD1 (5 bases). V shed 1 base and J shed 2 bases, with 8 bases lying between them. CDR3 size: 14 residues. Germline values: CDR1 SGHTS, CDR2 YDEGEE. The CDR3 loop reads CASSLRQTTDTQYF. CDR3 sequence (DNA): TGTGCCAGCAGCTTGCGACAGACCACAGATACGCAGTATTTT.

In nucleotides, the CDR3 is TGCAGCGTTGTAATAGCGGGAAAAGAAGAGACCCAGTACTTC. Its protein is CSVVIAGKEETQYF. The rearrangement links TRBV29-1 to TRBJ2-5, with 8 bases fitting TRBD2. Germline V gene lookup returns CDR1 SQVTM and CDR2 ANQGSEA. CDR3 size: 14 residues. J was trimmed by 3 bases and V by 4 bases; bases with no gene match: 7.

The CDR3 nucleotides are TGCAGCGTTGATTGGGCGAGGAGGAAGGCAGATACGCAGTATTTT. Protein product: CSVDWARRKADTQYF. The genes are TRBV29-1 and TRBJ2-3, with a possible D match to TRBD2 (5 bases). Germline V gives CDR1 SQVTM, CDR2 ANQGSEA. This CDR3 has 15 residues. Trimming stripped 3 bases from V and 4 bases from J, with 17 bases between.

The chain carries TRBV5-1 and TRBJ2-5; 9 bases match TRBD1. The CDR3 is made up of 16 amino acids. The V gene's germline CDR1 is SGHRS and CDR2 YFSETQ. J gave up 4 bases and V 3 bases, and 10 bases lay outside the gene matches. Here the CDR3 reads CASSSGQGSRTETQYF. The CDR3 nucleotides read TGCGCCAGCAGCTCGGGACAGGGATCGAGGACAGAGACCCAGTACTTC.

This clonotype occurred a few times. The germline gene is not matched at one end of the junction; a read error may be the cause. The gene calls are TRBV11-2 and TRBJ2-7, with 7 positions matching TRBD1. In germline, CDR1 is SGHAT, CDR2 FQNNGV. The CDR3 has 13 residues. CDR3 region: CASSLDRVYEQYF. CDR3 DNA: TGTGCCAGCAGCCTAGACAGGGTATACGAGCAGTACTTC.

This clonotype was counted between two and nine times. The chain combines TRBV2 with TRBJ2-7, with 8 bases matching TRBD1. V lost 2 bases and J lost 0; bases outside the gene matches: 3. Looked up from germline, CDR1 is SNHLY and CDR2 is FYNNEI. The CDR3 runs 15 residues. CDR3 sequence (DNA): TGTGCCAGCAGTGAACGGGACAGGAGCTCCTACGAGCAGTACTTC. This codes for CASSERDRSSYEQYF.

In the case of this clonotype: Lacking the conserved final phenylalanine or tryptophan, this CDR3 likely reflects a read error. The chain carries TRBV2 and TRBJ1-5; unclear D gene. V lost 6 bases, J lost 6 bases, and 12 bases lay in between. The germline gives CDR1 SNHLY, CDR2 FYNNEI. This CDR3 region has 13 residues. CDR3 bases: TGTGCCAGCAGGCGGTACGAGGGTCAGCCCCAGCATTTG. Protein sequence: CASRRYEGQPQHL.

The chain is built from TRBV29-1 and TRBJ1-2; D not certain. Trimming took 4 bases from V and 2 from J, leaving 8 bases between them. The CDR3 contains 12 residues. Germline CDR1 reads SQVTM; CDR2 reads ANQGSEA. CDR3 nucleotides: TGCAGCGTTGGAGCGCAGAACTATGGCTACACCTTC. It encodes CSVGAQNYGYTF.

This clonotype was found a few times. V usage is TRBV11-3 and J usage is TRBJ2-7; no clear D gene. Between the trimmed V and J ends, which lost 0 bases and 5 bases, there was a span of 5 bases. The germline gives CDR1 SGHNT, CDR2 YENEEA. The CDR3 is made up of 12 amino acids. CDR3 nucleotide sequence: TGTGCCAGCAGCTTAGAACCCCACGAGCAGTACTTC. This gives the protein CASSLEPHEQYF.

The genes are TRBV7-2 and TRBJ2-1, with D unclear. The CDR3 is made up of 16 amino acids. Germline V gives CDR1 SGHTA, CDR2 FQGNSA. V lost 6 bases, J lost 3 bases, and 18 bases lay in between. CDR3 sequence: CASRSEWAYNYNEQFF. CDR3 in DNA: TGTGCCAGCAGATCTGAATGGGCCTACAACTACAATGAGCAGTTCTTC.

This sequence joins TRBV5-6 and TRBJ2-1, with 11 bases lining up with TRBD2. This CDR3 has 16 residues. The germline V gene encodes CDR1 SGHDT and CDR2 YYEEEE. V lost 1 base and J lost 5; bases outside the gene matches: 5. This CDR3 reads CASSLTSGSVNNEQFF. The CDR3 DNA is TGTGCCAGCAGCTTGACTAGCGGGAGTGTCAACAATGAGCAGTTCTTC. The variable domain in full, with the rest retrieved from reference TRBV5-6 and TRBJ2-1, is DAGVTQSPTHLIKTRGQQVTLRCSPKSGHDTVSWYQQALGQGPQFIFQYYEEEERQRGNFPDRFSGHQFPNYSSELNVNALLLGDSALYLCASSLTSGSVNNEQFFGPGTRLTVL.

This clonotype was observed a handful of times. The chain employs TRBV20-1 and TRBJ2-3; D call uncertain. Germline CDR1 and CDR2: DFQATT and SNEGSKA (reference sequence). The CDR3 totals 14 residues. V lost 0 bases, J lost 0 bases, and 7 bases lay in between. The CDR3 DNA reads TGCAGTGCTAGAGAGCGAGCTAGCACAGATACGCAGTATTTT. Encoded protein: CSARERASTDTQYF.

The chain is built from TRBV7-8 and TRBJ2-2; perhaps TRBD1 as D (6 bases). The V gene's germline CDR1 is SGHVS and CDR2 FQNEAQ. The germline V and J ends were trimmed by 3 bases and 2 bases, with 16 bases remaining between them. The CDR3 spans 17 residues. This CDR3 reads CASSLTGSLINTGELFF. CDR3 nucleotide sequence: TGTGCCAGCAGCTTGACAGGCTCCCTAATTAACACCGGGGAGCTGTTTTTT.

This clonotype was seen more than once but under ten times. The chain employs TRBV6-5 and TRBJ2-4; 8 bases map to TRBD1. Looked up from germline, CDR1 is MNHEY and CDR2 is SVGAGI. The CDR3 length is 15 residues. Trimming took 4 bases from V and 1 from J; bases not matched to a gene: 3. Here the CDR3 reads CASSSWTGAKNIQYF. The CDR3 region has the DNA TGTGCCAGCAGTTCCTGGACAGGGGCCAAAAACATTCAGTACTTC.